The 27 T cell receptor beta chains below come from one sample, sequenced in a study of blood T cell repertoires in COVID-19. This table comes from immunoSEQ multiplex PCR, and its TCRdb copy is limited to in-frame clones, with some not included. This sample carries about 300,000 clones, over 85% of them seen once, and the ten largest clones take less than 2%. Sequencing input: peripheral blood. All receptors derive from a woman aged 25 to 45 with COVID-19, enrolled during active disease.

Of note for this clone: The junction shows a germline mismatch at one end, possibly a read error. The V and J genes are TRBV19 and TRBJ1-5; no reliable D call. Looked up from germline, CDR1 is LNHDA and CDR2 is SQIVND (reference sequence). The CDR3 runs to 14 residues. Here the CDR3 DNA reads TGTGCCAGTTGGCCCGGTAATAGCCATCAGCCCCAGCATTTT. Translating gives CASWPGNSHQPQHF.

The CDR3 region is CASSPLGPGQGTNTEAFF. The DNA of the CDR3 is TGTGCCAGCAGCCCGTTAGGCCCTGGACAGGGAACGAACACTGAAGCTTTCTTT. The rearrangement links TRBV3-1 (or the pseudogene TRBV3-2) to TRBJ1-1; TRBD1 agrees at 8 bases. This CDR3 contains 18 residues. In germline, CDR1 is LGHDT, CDR2 YNNKEL (reference sequence). Unmatched junction bases numbered 14, after V lost 4 bases and J lost 1 base.

The V call is TRBV6-1, the J call TRBJ1-1; the D is unclear. The CDR3 sequence is 13 residues long. Trimming stripped 2 bases from V and 7 bases from J, with 11 bases between. Germline CDR1 is MNHNS and CDR2 is SASEGT. This CDR3 is CASSELSAGEAFF. In nucleotides, the CDR3 is TGTGCCAGCAGTGAACTATCCGCAGGTGAAGCTTTCTTT.

This chain uses TRBV7-8 with TRBJ2-2, with D unresolved. The CDR3 extends over 16 amino acids. Germline V gives CDR1 SGHVS, CDR2 FQNEAQ. V was shortened by 6 bases and J by 0 bases, with 14 bases between the two germline ends. DNA for the CDR3: TGTGCCAGCAGTCAATCGCAGTATTCGAACACCGGGGAGCTGTTTTTT. Translation: CASSQSQYSNTGELFF.

The rearrangement joins TRBV6-6 to TRBJ1-1; no reliable D call. Germline CDR1 is MNHNY and CDR2 is SVGAGI (reference sequence). Trimming removed 2 bases from V and 2 bases from J, with 12 bases in between. CDR3 length: 15 amino acids. The CDR3 nucleotides read TGTGCCAGCAGTTACGCCCCTCGGGGAAACACTGAAGCTTTCTTT. Its protein product is CASSYAPRGNTEAFF.

The chain combines TRBV5-1 with TRBJ1-2; D is undetermined. The germline V gene encodes CDR1 SGHRS and CDR2 YFSETQ. The CDR3 spans 15 residues. The V end was cut by 4 bases, the J end by 1 base, with 14 bases between. The CDR3 sequence is CASSPEAGVNYGYTF. DNA of the CDR3: TGCGCCAGCAGCCCCGAGGCCGGTGTTAACTATGGCTACACCTTC.

The chain combines TRBV5-4 with TRBJ2-1; TRBD2 agrees at 15 bases. The CDR3 covers 16 residues. Germline V CDR1 and CDR2: SGHNT, YYREEE (reference sequence). Trimming removed 4 bases from V and 8 bases from J; junction bases left unmatched: 7. Here the CDR3 DNA reads TGTGCCAGCAGCCCGGGACTAGCGGGGGGTGGGGATGAGCAGTTCTTC. Translating it yields CASSPGLAGGGDEQFF.

V is TRBV28 and J is TRBJ2-1; D possibly corresponds to TRBD1 (6 bases). The CDR3 runs 13 residues. CDR1 is MDHEN and CDR2 is SYDVKM in the germline V gene. V was clipped by 6 bases and J by 4 bases, with 10 bases between them. In nucleotides, the CDR3 is TGTGCCAGCAGGAAAACAGGGTACAATGAGCAGTTCTTC. This translates into CASRKTGYNEQFF.

The rearrangement joins TRBV9 to TRBJ2-3, with 8 bases matching TRBD2. Germline lookup yields CDR1 SGDLS and CDR2 YYNGEE. The CDR3 is made up of 15 amino acids. Unmatched junction bases numbered 9, after V lost 4 bases and J lost 5 bases. CDR3 sequence (DNA): TGTGCCAGCAGCCCTACAGCGGGGGCCCTAGATACGCAGTATTTT. It translates to CASSPTAGALDTQYF.

The gene calls are TRBV6-5 and TRBJ2-7; 7 bases fit TRBD1. Germline V lookup: CDR1 MNHEY, CDR2 SVGAGI. V gave up 0 bases and J gave up 1 base; unmatched junction bases: 3. CDR3 length equals 15 residues. DNA for the CDR3: TGTGCCAGCAGTTACTCTGCAGGGGGATCCTACGAGCAGTACTTC. This translates into CASSYSAGGSYEQYF.

As for this clone: The identical CDR3 is also encoded by other nucleotide sequences in the sample. The gene calls are TRBV18 and TRBJ1-1; D gene unclear. CDR3 size: 13 residues. Germline CDR1 KGHSH, CDR2 LQKENI. The ends were cut back, 6 bases at V and 2 bases at J, with 10 bases in the middle. CDR3 residues: CASSPTGNTEAFF. The CDR3 DNA reads as TGTGCCAGCTCCCCGACGGGAAACACTGAAGCTTTCTTT.

V and J are TRBV5-1 and TRBJ2-3, with D maybe TRBD1 (6 bases). The CDR3 totals 16 residues. Germline V gene sequence: CDR1 SGHRS, CDR2 YFSETQ. Trimming removed 0 bases at V and 4 bases at J, with 15 bases between. The CDR3 DNA is TGCGCCAGCAGCTTGGATTCAGGGGCTTCTTCAGATACGCAGTATTTT. The encoded protein is CASSLDSGASSDTQYF. Supplemented by reference TRBV5-1 and TRBJ2-3, the full variable domain reads KAGVTQTPRYLIKTRGQQVTLSCSPISGHRSVSWYQQTPGQGLQFLFEYFSETQRNKGNFPGRFSGRQFSNSRSEMNVSTLELGDSALYLCASSLDSGASSDTQYFGPGTRLTVL.

The V and J genes are TRBV2 and TRBJ2-6; the D is unclear. The CDR3 totals 15 residues. Germline V gene lookup returns CDR1 SNHLY and CDR2 FYNNEI. V dropped 1 base and J dropped 0 bases, with 4 bases sitting between them. CDR3 nucleotide sequence: TGTGCCAGCAGTGAAGTGCGCTCTGGGGCCAACGTCCTGACTTTC. It is translated as CASSEVRSGANVLTF.

In its sample, this clone was seen a few times. The chain uses TRBV11-1 and TRBJ2-1; D might be TRBD1 (6 bases). Trimming took 1 base from V and 7 from J, leaving 8 bases between them. Germline V gene data show CDR1 as SGHAT and CDR2 as FQDESV (reference sequence). This CDR3 spans 13 amino acids. The CDR3 region is CASSLDRGNEQFF. The DNA for the CDR3 is TGTGCCAGCAGCTTAGATAGGGGGAATGAGCAGTTCTTC.

This clone has only a few counts. This rearrangement joins TRBV6-2 or TRBV6-3 to TRBJ1-5; D gene unclear. The CDR3 length is 14 residues. The germline CDR1 and CDR2 sequences are MNHEY and SVGEGT. Trimming cost V 5 bases and J 0 bases, with 8 bases left between them. The CDR3 DNA follows: TGTGCCAGCAGTGCCTCTAATAGCAATCAGCCCCAGCATTTT. This codes for CASSASNSNQPQHF.

The chain recombines TRBV2 with TRBJ2-7; D gene ambiguous. CDR3 length: 12 residues. The V end lost 8 bases, the J end lost 3 bases, and 11 bases lay between the germline ends. Germline-derived CDR1 and CDR2 are SNHLY and FYNNEI. The CDR3 DNA sequence: TGTGCCAGCTCTGTGGAGATCTACGAGCAGTACGTC. It codes for CASSVEIYEQYV.

The chain employs TRBV5-6 and TRBJ2-1; tentative D call: TRBD2 (6 bases). Germline V gives CDR1 SGHDT, CDR2 YYEEEE. V lost 7 bases and J lost 0, with 8 bases in between. This CDR3 spans 13 amino acids. The CDR3 spells CASAGSSYNEQFF. The CDR3 nucleotides read TGTGCCAGCGCGGGGTCCTCCTACAATGAGCAGTTCTTC.

This clone was recorded only once. V usage is TRBV7-8 and J usage is TRBJ1-5; D may be TRBD1 (6 bases). The CDR3 totals 18 residues. Germline V gene data show CDR1 as SGHVS and CDR2 as FQNEAQ. V lost 1 base and J 0 bases, leaving 16 bases between the germline ends. CDR3 protein: CASSLGGRGSASNQPQHF. DNA of the CDR3: TGTGCCAGCAGCTTAGGCGGCAGGGGATCGGCTAGCAATCAGCCCCAGCATTTT.

The chain couples TRBV3-1 (or the pseudogene TRBV3-2) to TRBJ2-5; D not resolved. The CDR3 loop spans 14 amino acids. CDR1 LGHDT and CDR2 YNNKEL come from the germline V gene (reference sequence). Trimming stripped 3 bases from V and 7 bases from J, with 15 bases between. CDR3 sequence: CASSHSSAELTQYF. The CDR3 DNA sequence: TGTGCCAGCAGCCATTCGTCCGCGGAATTGACCCAGTACTTC.

V usage is TRBV5-4 and J usage is TRBJ1-1; D is perhaps TRBD1 (6 bases). Germline V gene lookup returns CDR1 SGHNT and CDR2 YYREEE (reference sequence). V gave up 3 bases and J gave up 3 bases, with 21 bases separating them. The CDR3 has 17 residues. CDR3 sequence (DNA): TGTGCCAGCAGCTCCGTCGGGGGGCAAGGTGAGGACACTGAAGCTTTCTTT. The encoded protein is CASSSVGGQGEDTEAFF.

The J gene is TRBJ2-1, the V gene TRBV5-1, with a weak D call TRBD2 (5 bases). The CDR3 runs to 13 residues. V lost 1 base and J 7 bases, leaving 9 bases between the germline ends. In germline, CDR1 is SGHRS, CDR2 YFSETQ. The CDR3 region is CASSLSGGNEQFF. DNA for the CDR3: TGCGCCAGCAGCTTGAGCGGAGGTAATGAGCAGTTCTTC.

V and J are TRBV4-1 and TRBJ2-2; TRBD1 is a possible D gene (6 bases). The V gene lost 10 bases and the J gene lost 4 bases, with 10 bases spanning the gap. The germline V gene encodes CDR1 MGHRA and CDR2 YSYEKL. CDR3 length: 12 amino acids. The CDR3 spells CATQGTTGELFF. The CDR3 nucleotides are TGCGCCACCCAGGGGACCACCGGGGAGCTGTTTTTT.

The chain joins TRBV29-1 to TRBJ1-2, with TRBD1 matching over 10 bases. V lost 4 bases and J lost 8; bases outside the gene matches: 4. Germline V gene sequence: CDR1 SQVTM, CDR2 ANQGSEA. There are 12 residues in the CDR3. CDR3 DNA sequence: TGCAGCGTTGGTGACAGGGGGCGCGGCTACACCTTC. This codes for CSVGDRGRGYTF.

This chain joins TRBV5-6 and TRBJ2-3; maybe TRBD1 (6 bases). CDR3 length: 15 amino acids. V was trimmed by 2 bases and J by 4 bases, leaving 14 bases between them. CDR1 is SGHDT, CDR2 YYEEEE, per germline. The DNA for the CDR3 is TGTGCCAGCAGCTTTAGGTACGAGGGGGCAGATACGCAGTATTTT. Translation: CASSFRYEGADTQYF.

The genes are TRBV6-5 and TRBJ1-2; possibly TRBD1 for D (6 bases). Trimming shortened V by 5 bases and J by 2 bases, and 12 bases separated the two germline ends. Germline CDR1 is MNHEY and CDR2 is SVGAGI. CDR3 length: 14 residues. CDR3 sequence reads: CASSRDRMNYGYTF. The CDR3 region has the DNA TGTGCCAGCAGTCGCGACAGGATGAACTATGGCTACACCTTC.

The rearrangement links TRBV6-1 to TRBJ2-5, with 12 bases aligning to TRBD1. This CDR3 comprises 17 residues. V shed 3 bases, J shed 5 bases, and the junction held 10 bases outside the gene matches. CDR1 is MNHNS and CDR2 is SASEGT in the germline V gene. CDR3 residues: CASSEGTGGLGRETQYF. CDR3 sequence (DNA): TGTGCCAGCAGTGAGGGGACAGGGGGCCTGGGGAGGGAGACCCAGTACTTC.

This chain links TRBV12-5 with TRBJ2-2; D is ambiguous. CDR1 is LGHNT and CDR2 is FRNRAP in the germline V gene. The V and J ends lost 3 bases and 4 bases respectively, with 12 bases between them. CDR3 length: 15 residues. This CDR3 reads CASGLRQAGTGELFF. The CDR3 DNA is TGTGCTAGTGGTTTAAGGCAGGCAGGCACCGGGGAGCTGTTTTTT.